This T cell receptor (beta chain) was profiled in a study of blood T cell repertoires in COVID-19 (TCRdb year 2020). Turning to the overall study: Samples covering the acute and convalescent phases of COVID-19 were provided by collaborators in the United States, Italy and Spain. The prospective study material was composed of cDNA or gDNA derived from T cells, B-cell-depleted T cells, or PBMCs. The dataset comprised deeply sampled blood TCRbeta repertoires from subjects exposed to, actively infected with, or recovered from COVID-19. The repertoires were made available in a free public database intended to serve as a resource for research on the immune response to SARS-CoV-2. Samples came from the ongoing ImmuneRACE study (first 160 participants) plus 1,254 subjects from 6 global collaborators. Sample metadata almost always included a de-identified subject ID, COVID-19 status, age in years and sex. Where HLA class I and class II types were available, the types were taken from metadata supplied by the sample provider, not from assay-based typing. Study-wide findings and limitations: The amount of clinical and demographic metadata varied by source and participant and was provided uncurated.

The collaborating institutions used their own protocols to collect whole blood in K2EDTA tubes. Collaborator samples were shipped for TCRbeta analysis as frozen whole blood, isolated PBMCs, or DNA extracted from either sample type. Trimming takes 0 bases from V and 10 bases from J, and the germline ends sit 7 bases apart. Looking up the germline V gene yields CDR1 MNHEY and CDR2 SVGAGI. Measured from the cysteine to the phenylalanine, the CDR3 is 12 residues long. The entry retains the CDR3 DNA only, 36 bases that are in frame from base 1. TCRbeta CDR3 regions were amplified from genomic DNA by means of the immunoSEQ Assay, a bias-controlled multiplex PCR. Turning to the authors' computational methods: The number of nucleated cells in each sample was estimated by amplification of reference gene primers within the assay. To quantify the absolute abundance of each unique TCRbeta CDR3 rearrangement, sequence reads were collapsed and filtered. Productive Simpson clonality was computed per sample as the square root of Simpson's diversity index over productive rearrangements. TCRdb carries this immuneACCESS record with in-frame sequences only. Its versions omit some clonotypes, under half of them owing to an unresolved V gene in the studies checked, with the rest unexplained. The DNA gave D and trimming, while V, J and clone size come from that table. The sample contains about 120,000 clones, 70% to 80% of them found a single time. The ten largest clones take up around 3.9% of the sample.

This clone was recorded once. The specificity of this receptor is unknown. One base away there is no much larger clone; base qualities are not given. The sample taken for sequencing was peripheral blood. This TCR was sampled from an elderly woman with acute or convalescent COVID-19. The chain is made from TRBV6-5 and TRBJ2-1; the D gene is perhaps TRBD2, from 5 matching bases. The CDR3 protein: CASSYSRLEQFF. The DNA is TGTGCCAGCAGTTACTCGAGACTAGAGCAGTTCTTC.